This TCR beta chain originates from a study of cytomegalovirus exposure and HLA in healthy donors. This PCR relied on a set of 60 Vbeta primers and 13 Jbeta primers. Repertoires were generated with immunoSEQ multiplex PCR, while TCRdb's copy carries only in-frame clones and drops some. The data contain about 130,000 clones, roughly 83% of them singletons. The sequenced material came from PBMCs. The TCR originated in a girl aged 2 to 9 in good health and CMV-seronegative.

The CDR3 loop reads CASSINGLYEQYF. In DNA form, the CDR3 reads TGTGCCAGTAGTATCAACGGACTCTACGAGCAGTACTTC. The rearrangement joins TRBV19 to TRBJ2-7, with a possible D match to TRBD2 (5 bases). This CDR3 has 13 residues. From germline, CDR1 is LNHDA and CDR2 SQIVND (reference sequence). Trimming removed 3 bases at V and 3 bases at J, with 9 bases between.